The 5 T cell receptor beta chains given below trace back to one sample, sequenced in a study of blood T cell repertoires in COVID-19. The protocol was immunoSEQ multiplex PCR, while the TCRdb copy is restricted to in-frame clones and leaves out a portion. The sample yields tens of thousands of clones, approximately 91% seen once. Sequenced material: peripheral blood. The receptors stem from a woman aged 60-70 years with active COVID-19.

The CDR3, as DNA: TGTGCCAGCAGTTCTCAGGGAAACACCATATATTTT. Translating it yields CASSSQGNTIYF. The V and J genes are TRBV27 and TRBJ1-3; D remains ambiguous. V was shortened by 4 bases and J by 4 bases, with 5 bases between the two germline ends. The germline V gene has CDR1 MNHEY and CDR2 SMNVEV (reference sequence). This CDR3 is built from 12 residues.

V is TRBV12-3 or TRBV12-4 and J is TRBJ2-7, with 8 bases aligning to TRBD1. The CDR3 has 13 residues. The V gene end was trimmed by 6 bases and the J gene end by 3 bases; junction bases not matched to a gene: 4. The CDR3 coding sequence is TGTGCCAGCAGACGACAGGGGTACTACGAGCAGTACTTC. Protein sequence: CASRRQGYYEQYF.

CDR3 bases: TGTGCCAGCAGCTGGGGCGTAAATGGCTACAATGAGCAGTTCTTC. It yields the protein CASSWGVNGYNEQFF. V is TRBV5-4 and J is TRBJ2-1; D might be TRBD1 (5 bases). The CDR3 runs to 15 residues. V lost 3 bases and J lost 3, with 13 bases in between. CDR1 is SGHNT, CDR2 YYREEE, per germline (reference sequence).

The J gene is TRBJ1-3, the V gene TRBV7-9; no clear D. Looked up from germline, CDR1 is SEHNR and CDR2 is FQNEAQ (reference sequence). This CDR3 region has 17 residues. V shed 4 bases and J shed 0 bases, with 16 bases lying between them. The CDR3 spells CASSYGPAQSSGNTIYF. CDR3 DNA: TGTGCCAGCAGCTATGGGCCTGCTCAGAGCTCTGGAAACACCATATATTTT.

V gene TRBV6-2 or TRBV6-3 combines with J gene TRBJ1-4, with D possibly TRBD1 on 5 matching bases. CDR1 is MNHEY and CDR2 is SVGEGT in the germline V gene. Trimming shortened V by 4 bases and J by 1 base, and 10 bases separated the two germline ends. CDR3 size: 15 residues. The CDR3 sequence is CASSLQGLTNEKLFF. The CDR3 DNA follows: TGTGCCAGCAGTTTGCAGGGATTAACTAATGAAAAACTGTTTTTT.